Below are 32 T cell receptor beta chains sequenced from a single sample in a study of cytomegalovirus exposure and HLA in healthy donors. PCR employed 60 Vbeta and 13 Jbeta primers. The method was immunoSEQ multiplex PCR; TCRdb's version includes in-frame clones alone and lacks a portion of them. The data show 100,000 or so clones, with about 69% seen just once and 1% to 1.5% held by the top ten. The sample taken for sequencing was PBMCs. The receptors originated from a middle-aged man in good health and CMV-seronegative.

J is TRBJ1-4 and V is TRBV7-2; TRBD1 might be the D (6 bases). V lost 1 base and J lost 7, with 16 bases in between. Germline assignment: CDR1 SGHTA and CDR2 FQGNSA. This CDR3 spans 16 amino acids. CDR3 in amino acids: CASSLEVSGAGEKLFF. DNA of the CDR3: TGTGCCAGCAGCTTAGAAGTTTCAGGGGCCGGTGAAAAACTGTTTTTT.

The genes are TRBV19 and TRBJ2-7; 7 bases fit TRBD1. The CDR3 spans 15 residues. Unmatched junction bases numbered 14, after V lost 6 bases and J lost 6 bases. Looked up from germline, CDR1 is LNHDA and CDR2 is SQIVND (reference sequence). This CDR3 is CASSRPRGDRPEQYF. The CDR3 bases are TGTGCCAGTAGCCGCCCACGAGGGGACAGACCCGAGCAGTACTTC.

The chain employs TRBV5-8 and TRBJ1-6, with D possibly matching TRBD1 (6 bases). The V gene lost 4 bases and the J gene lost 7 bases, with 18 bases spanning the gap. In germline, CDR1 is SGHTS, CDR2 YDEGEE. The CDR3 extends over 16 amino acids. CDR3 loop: CASSHPTGSLNSPLHF. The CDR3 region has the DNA TGTGCCAGCAGCCACCCAACAGGGTCCCTAAATTCACCCCTCCACTTT.

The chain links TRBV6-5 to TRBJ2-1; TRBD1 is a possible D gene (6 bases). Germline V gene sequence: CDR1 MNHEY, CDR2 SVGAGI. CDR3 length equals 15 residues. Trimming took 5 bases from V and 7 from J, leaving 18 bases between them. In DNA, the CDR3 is TGTGCCAGCAGTCCCGACAGGCTGGGACCAAATGAGCAGTTCTTC. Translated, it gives CASSPDRLGPNEQFF.

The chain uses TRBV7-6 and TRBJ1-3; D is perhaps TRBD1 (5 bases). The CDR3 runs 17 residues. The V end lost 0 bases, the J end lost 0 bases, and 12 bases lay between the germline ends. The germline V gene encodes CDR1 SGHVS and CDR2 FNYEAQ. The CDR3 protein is CASSLATTVNSGNTIYF. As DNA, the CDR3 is TGTGCCAGCAGCTTAGCTACGACAGTAAACTCTGGAAACACCATATATTTT.

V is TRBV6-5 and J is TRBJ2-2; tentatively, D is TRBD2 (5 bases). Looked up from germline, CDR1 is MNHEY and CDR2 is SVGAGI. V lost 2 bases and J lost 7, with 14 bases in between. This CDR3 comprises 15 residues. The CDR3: CASSYVGVIIGELFF. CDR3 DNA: TGTGCCAGCAGTTACGTGGGAGTGATTATCGGGGAGCTGTTTTTT.

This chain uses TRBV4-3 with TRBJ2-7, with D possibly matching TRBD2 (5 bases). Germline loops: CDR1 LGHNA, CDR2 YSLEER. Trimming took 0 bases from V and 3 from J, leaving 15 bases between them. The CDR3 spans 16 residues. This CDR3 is CASSQEIRGILYEQYF. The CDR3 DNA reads TGCGCCAGCAGCCAAGAAATACGAGGGATCCTCTACGAGCAGTACTTC.

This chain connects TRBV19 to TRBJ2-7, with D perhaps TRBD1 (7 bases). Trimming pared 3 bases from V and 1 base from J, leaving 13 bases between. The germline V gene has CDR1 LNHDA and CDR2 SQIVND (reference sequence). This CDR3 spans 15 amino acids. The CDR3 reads CASSIGGGWSYEQYF. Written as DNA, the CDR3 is TGTGCCAGTAGTATCGGAGGGGGCTGGTCCTACGAGCAGTACTTC.

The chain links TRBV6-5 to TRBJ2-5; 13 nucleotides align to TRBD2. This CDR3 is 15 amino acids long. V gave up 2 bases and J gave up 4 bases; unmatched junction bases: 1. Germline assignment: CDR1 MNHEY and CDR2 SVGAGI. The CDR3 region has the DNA TGTGCCAGCAGTTACGGACTAGCGGGAGTAGAGACCCAGTACTTC. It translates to CASSYGLAGVETQYF.

The chain's CDR3 is CASSPRGRGETQYF. Written as DNA, the CDR3 is TGTGCCAGCAGTCCCAGGGGGCGGGGGGAGACCCAGTACTTC. The rearrangement uses TRBV6-5 and TRBJ2-5; D may be TRBD1 (8 bases). This CDR3 has 14 residues. The V gene's germline CDR1 is MNHEY and CDR2 SVGAGI. Trimming took 5 bases from V and 5 from J, leaving 15 bases between them.

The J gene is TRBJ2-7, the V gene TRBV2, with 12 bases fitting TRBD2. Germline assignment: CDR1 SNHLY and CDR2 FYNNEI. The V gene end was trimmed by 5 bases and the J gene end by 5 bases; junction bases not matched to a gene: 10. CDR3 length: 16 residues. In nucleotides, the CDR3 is TGTGCCAGCAGTCCGCGGACTAGCGGGACTTTGAACGAGCAGTACTTC. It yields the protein CASSPRTSGTLNEQYF.

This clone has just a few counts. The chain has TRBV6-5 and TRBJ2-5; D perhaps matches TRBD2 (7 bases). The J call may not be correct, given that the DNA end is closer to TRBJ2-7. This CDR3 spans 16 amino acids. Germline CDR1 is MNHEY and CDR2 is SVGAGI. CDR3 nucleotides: TGTGCCAGCAGTTATACGCAGCAGTCGGGGGGCCACGAGCAGTACTTC. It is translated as CASSYTQQSGGHEQYF.

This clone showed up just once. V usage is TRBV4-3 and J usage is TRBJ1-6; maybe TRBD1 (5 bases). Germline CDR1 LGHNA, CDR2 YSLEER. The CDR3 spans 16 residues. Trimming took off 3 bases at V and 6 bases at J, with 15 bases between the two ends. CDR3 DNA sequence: TGCGCCAGCAGCCATGCCACGACAGTTTCTAATTCACCCCTCCACTTT. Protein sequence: CASSHATTVSNSPLHF.

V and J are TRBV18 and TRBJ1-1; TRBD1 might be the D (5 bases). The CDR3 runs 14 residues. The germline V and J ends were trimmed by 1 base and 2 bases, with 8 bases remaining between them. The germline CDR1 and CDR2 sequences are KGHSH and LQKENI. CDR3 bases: TGTGCCAGCTCACCACAGGACACCAACACTGAAGCTTTCTTT. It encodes CASSPQDTNTEAFF.

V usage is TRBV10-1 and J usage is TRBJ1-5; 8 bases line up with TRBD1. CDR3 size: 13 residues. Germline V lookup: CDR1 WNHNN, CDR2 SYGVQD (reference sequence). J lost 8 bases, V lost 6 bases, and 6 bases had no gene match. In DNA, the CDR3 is TGCGCCAGCAGCGGACAGGGCGGGGAGCCCCAGCATTTT. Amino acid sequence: CASSGQGGEPQHF.

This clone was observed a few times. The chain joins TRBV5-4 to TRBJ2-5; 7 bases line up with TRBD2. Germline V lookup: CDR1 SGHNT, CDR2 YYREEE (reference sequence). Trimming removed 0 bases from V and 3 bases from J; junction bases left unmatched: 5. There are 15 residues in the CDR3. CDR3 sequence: CASSLGLAAEETQYF. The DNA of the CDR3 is TGTGCCAGCAGCTTGGGCCTAGCGGCCGAAGAGACCCAGTACTTC.

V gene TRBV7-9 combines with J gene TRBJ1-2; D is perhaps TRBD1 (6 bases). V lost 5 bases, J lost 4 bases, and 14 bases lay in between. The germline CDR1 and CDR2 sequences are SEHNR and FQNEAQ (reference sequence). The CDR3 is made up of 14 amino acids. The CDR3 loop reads CASSVTGGGYGYTF. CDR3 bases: TGTGCCAGCAGCGTGACAGGAGGTGGCTATGGCTACACCTTC.

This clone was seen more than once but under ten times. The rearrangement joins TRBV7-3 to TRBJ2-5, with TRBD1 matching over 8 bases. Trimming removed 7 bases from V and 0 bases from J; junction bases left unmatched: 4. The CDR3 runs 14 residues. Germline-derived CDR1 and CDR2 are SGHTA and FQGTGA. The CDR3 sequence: CASIVDRDQETQYF. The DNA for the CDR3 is TGTGCCAGCATCGTGGACAGGGACCAAGAGACCCAGTACTTC. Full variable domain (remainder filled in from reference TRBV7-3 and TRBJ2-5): GAGVSQTPSNKVTEKGKYVELRCDPISGHTALYWYRQSLGQGPEFLIYFQGTGAADDSGLPNDRFFAVRPEGSVSTLKIQRTERGDSAVYLCASIVDRDQETQYFGPGTRLLVL.

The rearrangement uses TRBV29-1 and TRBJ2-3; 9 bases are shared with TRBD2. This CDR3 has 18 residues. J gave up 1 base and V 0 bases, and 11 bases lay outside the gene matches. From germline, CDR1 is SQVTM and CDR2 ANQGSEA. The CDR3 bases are TGCAGCGTTGAAGAGTACGGGCTAGCGGGAACGGGCACAGATACGCAGTATTTT. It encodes CSVEEYGLAGTGTDTQYF.

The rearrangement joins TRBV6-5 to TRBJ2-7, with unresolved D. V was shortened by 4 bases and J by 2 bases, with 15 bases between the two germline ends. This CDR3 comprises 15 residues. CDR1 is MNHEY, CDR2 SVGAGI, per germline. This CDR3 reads CASSWNARSPYEQYF. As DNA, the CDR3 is TGTGCCAGCAGTTGGAATGCCAGGTCCCCCTACGAGCAGTACTTC.

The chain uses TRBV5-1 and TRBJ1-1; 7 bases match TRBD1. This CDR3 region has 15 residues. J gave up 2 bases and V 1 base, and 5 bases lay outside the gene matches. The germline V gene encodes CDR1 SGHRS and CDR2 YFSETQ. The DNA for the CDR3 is TGCGCCAGCAGCTTGAAGCAGGGGGTAAACACTGAAGCTTTCTTT. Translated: CASSLKQGVNTEAFF.

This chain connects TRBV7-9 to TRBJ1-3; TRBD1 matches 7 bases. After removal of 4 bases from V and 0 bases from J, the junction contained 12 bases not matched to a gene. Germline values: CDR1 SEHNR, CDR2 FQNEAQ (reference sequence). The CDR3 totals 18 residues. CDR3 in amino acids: CASSSSKLTGLSGNTIYF. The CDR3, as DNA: TGTGCCAGCAGCTCCTCGAAACTGACAGGGCTCTCTGGAAACACCATATATTTT.

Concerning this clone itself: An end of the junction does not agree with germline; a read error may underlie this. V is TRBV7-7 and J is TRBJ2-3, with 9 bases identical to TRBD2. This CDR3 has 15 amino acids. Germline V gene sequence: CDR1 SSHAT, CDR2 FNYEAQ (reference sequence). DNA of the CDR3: TGTGCTAGCAGCTACGAGCGGGGGGAAGCGGCTACGCAGTATTTT. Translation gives CASSYERGEAATQYF.

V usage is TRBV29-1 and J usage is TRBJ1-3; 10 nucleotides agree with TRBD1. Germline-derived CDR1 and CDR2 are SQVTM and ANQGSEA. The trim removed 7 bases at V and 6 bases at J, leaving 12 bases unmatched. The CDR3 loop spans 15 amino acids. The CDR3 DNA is TGCAGCGCGATCGCCGGGACAGGGGTGCAAAACACCATATATTTT. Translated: CSAIAGTGVQNTIYF.

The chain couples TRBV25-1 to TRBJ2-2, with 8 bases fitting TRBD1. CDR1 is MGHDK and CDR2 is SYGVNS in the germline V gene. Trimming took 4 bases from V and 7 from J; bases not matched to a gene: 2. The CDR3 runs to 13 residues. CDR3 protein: CASSVDRGGELFF. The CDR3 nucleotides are TGTGCCAGCAGTGTAGACAGGGGCGGGGAGCTGTTTTTT.

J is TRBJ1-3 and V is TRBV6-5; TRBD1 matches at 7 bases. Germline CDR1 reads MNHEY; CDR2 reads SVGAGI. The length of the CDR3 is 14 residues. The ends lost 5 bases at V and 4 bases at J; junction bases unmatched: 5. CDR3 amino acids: CASSAQGVGNTIYF. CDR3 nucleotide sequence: TGTGCCAGCAGTGCCCAGGGGGTCGGAAACACCATATATTTT.

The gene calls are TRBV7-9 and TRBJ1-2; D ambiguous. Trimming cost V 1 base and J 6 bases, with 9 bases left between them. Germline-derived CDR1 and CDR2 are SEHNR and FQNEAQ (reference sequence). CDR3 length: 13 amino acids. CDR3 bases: TGTGCCAGCAGCTTAGACCGGGTGGATGGCTACACCTTC. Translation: CASSLDRVDGYTF. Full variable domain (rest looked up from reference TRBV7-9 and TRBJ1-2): DTGVSQNPRHKITKRGQNVTFRCDPISEHNRLYWYRQTLGQGPEFLTYFQNEAQLEKSRLLSDRFSAERPKGSFSTLEIQRTEQGDSAMYLCASSLDRVDGYTFGSGTRLTVV.

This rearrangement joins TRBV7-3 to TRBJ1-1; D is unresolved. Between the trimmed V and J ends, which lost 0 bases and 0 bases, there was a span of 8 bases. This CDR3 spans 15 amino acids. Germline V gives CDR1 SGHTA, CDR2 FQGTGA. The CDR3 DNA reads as TGTGCCAGCAGCTTAACAGCCCGGGTGAACACTGAAGCTTTCTTT. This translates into CASSLTARVNTEAFF.

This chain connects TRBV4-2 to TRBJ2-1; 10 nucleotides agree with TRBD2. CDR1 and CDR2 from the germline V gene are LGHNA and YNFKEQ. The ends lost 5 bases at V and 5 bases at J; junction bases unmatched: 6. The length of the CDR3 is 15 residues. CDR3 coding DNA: TGTGCCAGCAGCTTCGCTAGCGGGGGAGACAATGAGCAGTTCTTC. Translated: CASSFASGGDNEQFF.

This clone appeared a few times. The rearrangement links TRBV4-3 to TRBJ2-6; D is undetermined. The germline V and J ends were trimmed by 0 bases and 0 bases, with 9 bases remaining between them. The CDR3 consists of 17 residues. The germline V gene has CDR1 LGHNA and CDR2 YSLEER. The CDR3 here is CASSQDNGYSGANVLTF. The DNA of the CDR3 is TGCGCCAGCAGCCAAGATAACGGGTACTCTGGGGCCAACGTCCTGACTTTC.

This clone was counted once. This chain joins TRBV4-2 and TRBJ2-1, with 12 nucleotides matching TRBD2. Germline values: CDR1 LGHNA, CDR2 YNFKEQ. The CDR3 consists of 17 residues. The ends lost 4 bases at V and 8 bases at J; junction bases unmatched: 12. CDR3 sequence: CASSLPLAGGLSDEQFF. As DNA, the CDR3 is TGTGCCAGCAGCCTACCACTAGCGGGGGGTTTAAGTGATGAGCAGTTCTTC.

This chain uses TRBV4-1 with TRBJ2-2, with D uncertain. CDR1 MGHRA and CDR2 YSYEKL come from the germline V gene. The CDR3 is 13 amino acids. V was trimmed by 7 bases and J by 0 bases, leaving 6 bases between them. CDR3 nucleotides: TGCGCCAGCAATCCTCCGAACACCGGGGAGCTGTTTTTT. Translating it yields CASNPPNTGELFF.